Listed below are T cell receptor beta chains from one sample, sequenced in a study of CD8 T cells in ankylosing spondylitis. MiXCR was run by TCRdb on the 5' RACE reads, yielding one entry per CDR3 protein. The table lists 200,000 to 300,000 distinct CDR3 sequences, approximately 9% of them singletons. Sequenced input: blood, either unsorted or a sorted T cell fraction (not recorded which). Receptor source: a male donor with ankylosing spondylitis or in good health (not recorded which). The conserved cysteine and the conserved F or W are not part of the CDR3 here. The order of the fields is V gene, CDR3 protein.

>TRBV7-2
ASSLKREMSTDTQY
>TRBV10-3
AISDPGQGAFNEKLF
>TRBV6-1
ASTLPRGRDSYEQY
>TRBV19
ASRSGRGAAEAF
>TRBV12-3/TRBV12-4
ASSQRDHHYNEQF
>TRBV7-3
ASSASGGLFNEQF
>TRBV5-1
ASSPLGTSRNYEQY
>TRBV5-1
ASSDRDRAHNEQF
>TRBV20-1
SARDLGRTSMSGIQY
>TRBV3-1
ASSPYRGIDGETQY
>TRBV23-1
ASSQRTDLAY
>TRBV5-1
ASSETKVEQF
>TRBV7-3
ASAGGGMRNEQF
>TRBV20-1
SARSLGGDAF
>TRBV11-1
ASSPWDRPKDFNTEAF
>TRBV20-1
SARGDRNTDTQY
>TRBV28
ASREQGSYEQY
>TRBV5-6
ASSLYRGHQPQH
>TRBV7-2
ASSHQGGGPYEQY
>TRBV20-1
SASLTYEQY
>TRBV7-8
ASSPDRGTQY
>TRBV7-8
ASSLSPWATQETQY
>TRBV12-3/TRBV12-4
ASSLGFQETQY
>TRBV18
ASSLRQGANEKLF
>TRBV20-1
SAVRGQYSNQPQH
>TRBV20-1
SGYNSRDTDTQY
>TRBV20-1
SAGRINYGYT
>TRBV7-3
ASSLQASETQY
>TRBV6-2/TRBV6-3
ASSPNSGGEQY
>TRBV11-2
ASSHIGQTNTEAF
>TRBV20-1
SLGLAGGPSYNEQF